The 26 T cell receptor beta chains below all came from one sample that was sequenced in a study of T cell responses to AZD1222 COVID-19 vaccine. Repertoires were generated with immunoSEQ multiplex PCR, while TCRdb's copy carries only in-frame clones and drops some. Here the sample spans about 120,000 clones, around 92% being singletons. The input for sequencing was peripheral blood, taken on day 0 of AZD1222 vaccination. The receptors stem from an adult in good health.

V usage is TRBV5-1 and J usage is TRBJ1-6; 9 nucleotides align to TRBD1. This CDR3 has 14 residues. Germline trimming cut 4 bases from V and 8 bases from J; bases unmatched to any gene: 4. Germline CDR1 is SGHRS and CDR2 is YFSETQ. The CDR3 protein is CASSVQGADSPLHF. CDR3 nucleotides: TGCGCCAGCAGCGTACAGGGGGCAGATTCACCCCTCCACTTT.

The chain is built from TRBV7-9 and TRBJ2-7, with D unresolved. Germline lookup yields CDR1 SEHNR and CDR2 FQNEAQ (reference sequence). The CDR3 has 17 amino acids. V was shortened by 1 base and J by 0 bases, with 16 bases between the two germline ends. CDR3 amino acids: CASSLVRNDFNSYEQYF. The CDR3 DNA sequence: TGTGCCAGCAGCTTAGTCAGGAACGATTTCAACTCCTACGAGCAGTACTTC. The full variable domain, completed using reference TRBV7-9 and TRBJ2-7, is DTGVSQNPRHKITKRGQNVTFRCDPISEHNRLYWYRQTLGQGPEFLTYFQNEAQLEKSRLLSDRFSAERPKGSFSTLEIQRTEQGDSAMYLCASSLVRNDFNSYEQYFGPGTRLTVT.

CDR3 residues: CASSEIGTVLNSPLHF. The CDR3 region has the DNA TGTGCCAGCAGTGAAATCGGGACAGTCCTTAATTCACCCCTCCACTTT. The V and J genes are TRBV6-1 and TRBJ1-6; 7 positions agree with TRBD1. CDR1 is MNHNS and CDR2 is SASEGT in the germline V gene. V gave up 2 bases and J gave up 6 bases; unmatched junction bases: 7. The CDR3 consists of 16 residues.

The J gene is TRBJ1-2, the V gene TRBV6-5; D unresolved. The CDR3 has 13 residues. Germline CDR1 MNHEY, CDR2 SVGAGI. V lost 8 bases and J 3 bases, leaving 13 bases between the germline ends. The CDR3 nucleotides are TGTGCCAGCGCGTACGGGGTGGACTATGGCTACACCTTC. This encodes CASAYGVDYGYTF.

This chain's CDR3 is CASSPGLAGGPDEQFF. The DNA for the CDR3 is TGTGCCAGCAGCCCCGGACTAGCGGGGGGGCCCGATGAGCAGTTCTTC. The chain carries TRBV11-2 and TRBJ2-1; 15 positions match TRBD2. The trim removed 5 bases at V and 8 bases at J, leaving 7 bases unmatched. This CDR3 is built from 16 residues. In germline, CDR1 is SGHAT, CDR2 FQNNGV.

The chain has TRBV4-3 and TRBJ1-2, with D unresolved. The ends were cut back, 0 bases at V and 3 bases at J, with 8 bases in the middle. The CDR3 runs to 14 residues. Germline V gene lookup returns CDR1 LGHNA and CDR2 YSLEER. DNA for the CDR3: TGCGCCAGCAGCCAAGATTTTAAAGACTATGGCTACACCTTC. It is translated as CASSQDFKDYGYTF.

The rearrangement joins TRBV27 to TRBJ2-7, with a weak D call TRBD1 (5 bases). The germline V and J ends were trimmed by 7 bases and 1 base, with 17 bases remaining between them. Germline loops: CDR1 MNHEY, CDR2 SMNVEV (reference sequence). The CDR3 is made up of 15 amino acids. The CDR3 DNA reads as TGTGCCAGCAAGCTTCAGGGTGCTGCGTCCTACGAGCAGTACTTC. Translated: CASKLQGAASYEQYF.

The V gene is TRBV6-5, the J gene TRBJ1-2; no clear D gene. The ends were cut back, 0 bases at V and 2 bases at J, with 10 bases in the middle. Germline V CDR1 and CDR2: MNHEY, SVGAGI. CDR3 length: 15 residues. The CDR3 spells CASSYSPQGNYGYTF. For the CDR3, the DNA is TGTGCCAGCAGTTACTCGCCTCAAGGGAACTATGGCTACACCTTC.

This rearrangement joins TRBV7-9 to TRBJ2-3; 13 bases map to TRBD2. The CDR3 contains 16 residues. Germline V gives CDR1 SEHNR, CDR2 FQNEAQ (reference sequence). J was trimmed by 5 bases and V by 5 bases; bases with no gene match: 7. The CDR3 region has the DNA TGTGCCAGCAGCATACTAGCGGGGGGGCTTGGAGATACGCAGTATTTT. As protein: CASSILAGGLGDTQYF.

The chain uses TRBV6-2 or TRBV6-3 and TRBJ1-1, with D maybe TRBD1 (6 bases). Germline CDR1 reads MNHEY; CDR2 reads SVGEGT. Trimming removed 3 bases from V and 10 bases from J, with 15 bases in between. The CDR3 loop spans 13 amino acids. The CDR3 region has the DNA TGTGCCAGCAGTTATCTGGGGGGGCGCCCAGCTTTCTTT. This gives the protein CASSYLGGRPAFF.

This chain uses TRBV28 with TRBJ1-5, with D unresolved. CDR1 and CDR2 (germline): MDHEN, SYDVKM. V lost 2 bases and J lost 6, with 5 bases in between. CDR3 length equals 12 residues. CDR3 nucleotides: TGTGCCAGCAGTTTACCTCCTCAGCCCCAGCATTTT. Protein: CASSLPPQPQHF.

This clone has just one count. The chain combines TRBV9 with TRBJ1-1; D gene ambiguous. The CDR3 runs to 12 residues. In germline, CDR1 is SGDLS, CDR2 YYNGEE. Deletions cut 0 bases from V and 2 bases from J, with 2 bases between. The CDR3 reads CASSVANTEAFF. CDR3 coding DNA: TGTGCCAGCAGCGTAGCAAACACTGAAGCTTTCTTT.

The chain recombines TRBV18 with TRBJ2-7; D possibly corresponds to TRBD1 (6 bases). From germline, CDR1 is KGHSH and CDR2 LQKENI. The length of the CDR3 is 15 residues. The V and J ends lost 2 bases and 2 bases respectively, with 13 bases between them. CDR3 protein: CASSPESTGPYEQYF. CDR3 DNA: TGTGCCAGCTCACCAGAGAGTACAGGGCCCTACGAGCAGTACTTC.

A remark on this clone: The same CDR3 can be traced to other DNA sequences in this sample. This chain joins TRBV5-1 and TRBJ1-1; no clear D gene. CDR1 is SGHRS and CDR2 is YFSETQ in the germline V gene. Trimming pared 0 bases from V and 2 bases from J, leaving 5 bases between. The CDR3 consists of 13 residues. CDR3 DNA sequence: TGCGCCAGCAGCTTGGAGCAAAACACTGAAGCTTTCTTT. It translates to CASSLEQNTEAFF.

The V and J genes are TRBV5-1 and TRBJ2-1, with 7 bases fitting TRBD2. CDR1 SGHRS and CDR2 YFSETQ come from the germline V gene. The CDR3 covers 16 residues. The V segment lost 5 bases and the J segment 3 bases; nucleotides outside the gene matches: 11. For the CDR3, the DNA is TGCGCCAGCAGTCCCCTGACGAGCGGGGACTACAATGAGCAGTTCTTC. Translation gives CASSPLTSGDYNEQFF.

V usage is TRBV7-9 and J usage is TRBJ2-2, with D hard to call. The length of the CDR3 is 13 residues. Trimming took off 2 bases at V and 8 bases at J, with 9 bases between the two ends. From germline, CDR1 is SEHNR and CDR2 FQNEAQ (reference sequence). The DNA of the CDR3 is TGTGCCAGCAGCTTATTTCTGGAAGGGGAGCTGTTTTTT. The encoded protein is CASSLFLEGELFF.

The chain links TRBV2 to TRBJ1-5, with D unclear. Trimming removed 2 bases at V and 2 bases at J, with 16 bases between. The CDR3 spans 17 residues. CDR1 and CDR2 from the germline V gene are SNHLY and FYNNEI. This CDR3 is CASSEFTLGIGNQPQHF. CDR3 DNA: TGTGCCAGCAGTGAATTTACGCTGGGGATCGGCAATCAGCCCCAGCATTTT.

The V and J genes are TRBV18 and TRBJ2-1; TRBD2 might be the D (5 bases). The ends were cut back, 4 bases at V and 6 bases at J, with 16 bases in the middle. This CDR3 contains 15 residues. CDR1 is KGHSH and CDR2 is LQKENI in the germline V gene. CDR3 bases: TGTGCCAGCTCACGAAGGACTGTCCTGGGCAATGAGCAGTTCTTC. Amino acids: CASSRRTVLGNEQFF.

The chain links TRBV7-9 to TRBJ2-1; 8 bases line up with TRBD2. Trimming at V came to 4 bases and at J to 7 bases, leaving 6 bases not matched to a gene. This CDR3 comprises 14 residues. Germline values: CDR1 SEHNR, CDR2 FQNEAQ (reference sequence). This CDR3 reads CASSSQGTSNEQFF. Written as DNA, the CDR3 is TGTGCCAGCAGCTCTCAAGGGACTAGTAATGAGCAGTTCTTC.

This chain joins TRBV12-3 or TRBV12-4 and TRBJ2-7, with 9 bases that match TRBD1. This CDR3 has 13 residues. V lost 4 bases, J lost 6 bases, and 4 bases stayed unmatched. CDR3 sequence: CASSWTGAGEQYF. CDR3 nucleotide sequence: TGTGCCAGCAGTTGGACAGGGGCGGGCGAGCAGTACTTC.

The rearrangement joins TRBV13 to TRBJ1-2, with 8 nucleotides matching TRBD1. V lost 4 bases to trimming and J lost 5 bases; unmatched junction nucleotides: 6. The CDR3 has 14 residues. CDR1 and CDR2 from the germline V gene are PRHDT and FYEKMQ (reference sequence). The CDR3 is CASSSTGVLYGYTF. The CDR3 DNA follows: TGTGCCAGCAGCTCGACAGGGGTTTTATATGGCTACACCTTC.

About this clone itself: A junction end diverges from the germline sequence, so it may reflect a read error. V gene TRBV4-1 combines with J gene TRBJ2-7; 9 bases agree with TRBD2. The CDR3 runs 15 residues. From germline, CDR1 is MGHRA and CDR2 YSYEKL. For the CDR3, the DNA is TGCCCCAGCAGCCAAGAGGGGGCGGGGGGGCGAGAGCAGTACTTC. It specifies CPSSQEGAGGREQYF.

V is TRBV4-3 and J is TRBJ2-1, with D uncertain. The V gene's germline CDR1 is LGHNA and CDR2 YSLEER. CDR3 size: 14 residues. Trimming shortened V by 0 bases and J by 12 bases, and 15 bases separated the two germline ends. The CDR3 DNA follows: TGCGCCAGCAGCCAAGATGATTTGGTGAGTGGGCAGTTCTTC. As protein: CASSQDDLVSGQFF.

V usage is TRBV25-1 and J usage is TRBJ1-2; tentatively, D is TRBD1 (5 bases). Germline V lookup: CDR1 MGHDK, CDR2 SYGVNS. The CDR3 extends over 14 amino acids. Trimming took off 3 bases at V and 0 bases at J, with 8 bases between the two ends. The CDR3 DNA sequence: TGTGCCAGCAGTGAGAGCAGGGCTAACTATGGCTACACCTTC. Protein product: CASSESRANYGYTF.

This clone was recorded once. V gene TRBV10-1 combines with J gene TRBJ2-3; TRBD2 matches at 9 bases. The germline gives CDR1 WNHNN, CDR2 SYGVQD (reference sequence). V was clipped by 6 bases and J by 4 bases; unmatched bases: 11. The CDR3 runs to 16 residues. The CDR3 sequence: CASSEDSGSEADTQYF. The CDR3 region has the DNA TGCGCCAGCAGCGAAGATAGCGGGAGCGAGGCAGATACGCAGTATTTT.

The chain joins TRBV25-1 to TRBJ1-2; D gene uncertain. V was pared by 6 bases and J by 2 bases, with 16 bases between. Per the germline V gene, CDR1 is MGHDK and CDR2 is SYGVNS. The CDR3 is made up of 15 amino acids. The CDR3 protein is CASSLSGRVNYGYTF. Written as DNA, the CDR3 is TGTGCCAGCAGCTTAAGTGGGAGGGTGAACTATGGCTACACCTTC.